These T cell receptor beta chains were read from a single sample in a study of PD-L1 blockade in urothelial cancer. Measured with immunoSEQ multiplex PCR; TCRdb has only the in-frame clones, and not every one. The sample holds some 100,000 clones; about 90% are singletons and the top ten take 0.85% to 1%. The input for sequencing was PBMCs, taken around atezolizumab (anti-PD-L1) treatment. The receptor set was obtained from a woman older than 75 with urothelial cancer. Each CDR3 is given with its conserved first and last residue. The order of the fields is J gene, clone size, D gene, V gene, CDR3 DNA, CDR3 protein. D genes are given only for firm matches. Size is stated for part of the rows, as once, few or many counts, or as a class when the clone is expanded.

>TRBJ1-1|.|.|TRBV12-5
TGTGCTAGTGGTCCCGACAGCATGAACACTGAAGCTTTCTTT
CASGPDSMNTEAFF
>TRBJ2-3|.|TRBD2|TRBV7-3
TGTGCCAGCAGCTTACTAGCGGGGACCACAGATACGCAGTATTTT
CASSLLAGTTDTQYF
>TRBJ2-5|once|TRBD2|TRBV9
TGTGCCAGCAGCGTAGCAGCGGGGAGACAAGAGACCCAGTACTTC
CASSVAAGRQETQYF
>TRBJ1-1|few|.|TRBV30
TGTGCCTGGAGTGCTCAGAAGAACACTGAAGCTTTCTTT
CAWSAQKNTEAFF
>TRBJ1-3|.|.|TRBV7-6
TGTGCCAGCAGCTCCCAGGGCCCTGGAAACACCATATATTTT
CASSSQGPGNTIYF
>TRBJ2-1|.|.|TRBV14
TGTGCCAGCAGCCAGTTTAACAGATACAATGAGCAGTTCTTC
CASSQFNRYNEQFF
>TRBJ2-5|.|TRBD2|TRBV19
TGTGCCAGTAGCGGATTAGCGGGAGGGGCAGAGACCCAGTACTTC
CASSGLAGGAETQYF
>TRBJ2-7|.|.|TRBV6-6
TGTGCCAGCAGTTACTCCACGGTCACCTACGAGCAGTACTTC
CASSYSTVTYEQYF
>TRBJ1-2|.|.|TRBV5-1
TGCGCCAGCAGCCCGGACAGTCGAGCAGGCTATGGCTACACCTTC
CASSPDSRAGYGYTF
>TRBJ2-7|.|.|TRBV18
TGTGCCAGCTCACCACCTGGGTCAGGCTCCTACGAGCAGTACTTC
CASSPPGSGSYEQYF
>TRBJ2-1|.|TRBD2|TRBV19
TGTGCCAGTAGTGGCAGCGGGAGAAGAAATGAGCAGTTCTTC
CASSGSGRRNEQFF
>TRBJ2-2|.|.|TRBV5-4
TGTGCCAGCAGCTTGTCTGGACAGAACCTCAACACCGGGGAGCTGTTTTTT
CASSLSGQNLNTGELFF
>TRBJ2-1|.|TRBD2|TRBV19
TGTGCCAGTAGTCGCCGCGCTAGCGGGAGGGACATCAATGAGCAGTTCTTC
CASSRRASGRDINEQFF
>TRBJ2-3|.|.|TRBV6-1
TGTGCCAGCAGTGAAACGCTAGCGATCACAGATACGCAGTATTTT
CASSETLAITDTQYF
>TRBJ2-3|.|.|TRBV5-1
TGCGCCACCAAAGTCTATCCCGGTTCTAGCACAGATACGCAGTATTTT
CATKVYPGSSTDTQYF
>TRBJ2-2|.|.|TRBV7-2
TGTGCCAGCAGCTTAGCCCCGATCAGAAACACCGGGGAGCTGTTTTTT
CASSLAPIRNTGELFF
>TRBJ1-1|once|.|TRBV7-9
TGTGCCAGCAGCTCCCCCGCATCCAGGGTATCTTTCTTT
CASSSPASRVSFF
>TRBJ2-5|.|.|TRBV4-2
TGTGCCAGCAGCCAAGATTTTTCAGCAGGACAAGAGACCCAGTACTTC
CASSQDFSAGQETQYF
>TRBJ2-5|.|.|TRBV10-3
TGTGCCATCGGGGGGGGGCTAGAAGAGACCCAGTACTTC
CAIGGGLEETQYF
>TRBJ2-3|.|.|TRBV27
TGTGCCAGCAGTTCGGGGTCGGCCCGCACAGATACGCAGTATTTT
CASSSGSARTDTQYF
>TRBJ2-7|.|TRBD1|TRBV5-1
TGCGCCAGCAGCTTGGAAGGACAGGGGTCCTACGAGCAGTACTTC
CASSLEGQGSYEQYF
>TRBJ1-2|.|TRBD1|TRBV4-1
TGCGCCAGCAGCCAAGAAGGGGGCGCTAACTATGGCTACACCTTC
CASSQEGGANYGYTF
>TRBJ1-2|few|TRBD1|TRBV19
TGTGCCAGTGAACGGGACAGGGGCTATGGCTACACCTTC
CASERDRGYGYTF
>TRBJ2-2|.|.|TRBV5-1
TGCGCCAGCTCTCCGACAGGCGGAACCGGGGAGCTGTTTTTT
CASSPTGGTGELFF
>TRBJ1-1|once|TRBD1|TRBV28
TGTGCCAGCAGTACTCCGGCGGGACAGGGGGGCACTGAAGCTTTCTTT
CASSTPAGQGGTEAFF
>TRBJ2-5|.|.|TRBV13
TGTGCCAGCAGCTCTAGGGGGGGGCCCGAAGAGACCCAGTACTTC
CASSSRGGPEETQYF
>TRBJ1-2|.|.|TRBV2
TGTGCCAGCAGTGAATCGCGGGGCTCGGGAGGCTACACCTTC
CASSESRGSGGYTF
>TRBJ1-2|.|TRBD1|TRBV6-1
TGTGCCAGCAGTGAAGAGGGCAGGGGGCGGGTCTATGGCTACACCTTC
CASSEEGRGRVYGYTF
>TRBJ2-4|.|.|TRBV7-9
TGTGCCAGCAGCTTGAATGGGCTGGGAAACATTCAGTACTTC
CASSLNGLGNIQYF
>TRBJ1-2|.|.|TRBV27
TGTGCCAGCAGTTCCTCCCCAGGAGGCTACACCTTC
CASSSSPGGYTF
>TRBJ1-1|few|.|TRBV4-1
TGCGCCAGCAGCCACCAGTCTAGGGGCAGGGTTGAAGCTTTCTTT
CASSHQSRGRVEAFF
>TRBJ2-7|few|TRBD2|TRBV28
TGTGCCAGCCGTAGACTAGCCGGCTCCTACGAGCAGTACTTC
CASRRLAGSYEQYF
>TRBJ1-2|.|.|TRBV7-8
TGTGCCAGCAGCTTAGAGGTACAGCCCACCATGGGCTACACCTTC
CASSLEVQPTMGYTF
>TRBJ1-6|.|.|TRBV30
TGTGCCTGGAGCCTCTCGGGGGGGAGTTCCTATAATTCACCCCTCCACTTT
CAWSLSGGSSYNSPLHF
>TRBJ2-7|.|.|TRBV29-1
TGCAGCGTTGTGGGGCAGGGGCGTTTCTACGAGCAGTACTTC
CSVVGQGRFYEQYF
>TRBJ2-1|.|TRBD2|TRBV27
TGTGCCAGCAGTCCCCTGGGAGGGATTTACAATGAGCAGTTCTTC
CASSPLGGIYNEQFF
>TRBJ2-5|.|TRBD2|TRBV9
TGTGCCAGCAGCGTAGGGAGCGGGAGTGAGACCCAGTACTTC
CASSVGSGSETQYF
>TRBJ2-7|.|.|TRBV7-2
TGTGCCAGCAGCATAACCTCCGGAGGGCCCATCCGGAACGAGCAGTACTTC
CASSITSGGPIRNEQYF
>TRBJ1-5|.|.|TRBV2
TGTGCCAGCAGTGAAGTTACAGGTGGTATCGGCCCCCAGCATTTT
CASSEVTGGIGPQHF
>TRBJ2-2|.|TRBD2|TRBV9
TGTGCCAGCAGCGTAGCACCTCGGGCACTAGCGGGATCGGGCGGGGAGCTGTTTTTT
CASSVAPRALAGSGGELFF
>TRBJ2-3|once|TRBD2|TRBV18
TGTGCCAGCTCACCGGGACTAGCGGTGCACACAGATACGCAGTATTTT
CASSPGLAVHTDTQYF
>TRBJ2-5|.|.|TRBV5-1
TGCGCCAGCAGCCCGGAGGCGCGGGAGACCCAGTACTTC
CASSPEARETQYF
>TRBJ2-3|.|TRBD1|TRBV10-1
TGCGCCAGCAGCCCGGGACAGTATACGCAGTATTTT
CASSPGQYTQYF
>TRBJ2-7|.|TRBD2|TRBV9
TGTGCCAGCAGCGCCGAGACTAGCGGCTCCTACGAGCAGTACTTC
CASSAETSGSYEQYF
>TRBJ2-2|.|.|TRBV2
TGTGCCAGCAGTGAAATACGGGAAACCGGGGAGCTGTTTTTT
CASSEIRETGELFF
>TRBJ1-2|.|TRBD1|TRBV30
TGTGCCTGGAGTAAGTTCGGACAGGGGGCGAAAGGCTACACCTTC
CAWSKFGQGAKGYTF
>TRBJ1-2|.|.|TRBV5-4
TGTGCCAGCAGCTTAGGGGGAACTAACTATGGCTACACCTTC
CASSLGGTNYGYTF
>TRBJ2-1|.|TRBD1|TRBV5-1
TGCGCCAGCAGCCCGGGGACAGGGAGTGAGCAGTTCTTC
CASSPGTGSEQFF
>TRBJ2-7|once|.|TRBV28
TGTGCCAGCAGTCCCCGGGGCTACGAGCAGTACTTC
CASSPRGYEQYF
>TRBJ2-5|once|.|TRBV9
TGTGCCAGCAGCGTAGGGGGGGTCTTAGAGACCCAGTACTTC
CASSVGGVLETQYF
>TRBJ1-1|.|.|TRBV6-5
TGTGCCAGCAGTTACTCTCCGACAACGCTCACTGAAGCTTTCTTT
CASSYSPTTLTEAFF
>TRBJ2-1|.|.|TRBV2
TGTGCCAGCAAGGGTACGGGGGTGAGTAATGAGCAGTTCTTC
CASKGTGVSNEQFF
>TRBJ2-3|.|.|TRBV5-1
TGCGCCAGCAGCTCCTTGACTAGCACAGATACGCAGTATTTT
CASSSLTSTDTQYF
>TRBJ1-2|.|.|TRBV11-1
TGTGCCAGCAGCTTAGATCTCGAGGTGCGCGGCTACACCTTC
CASSLDLEVRGYTF
>TRBJ2-7|.|TRBD2|TRBV4-1
TGCGCCAGCAGCCAAACCGGGACTATCGCCTACGAGCAGTACTTC
CASSQTGTIAYEQYF
>TRBJ1-4|.|TRBD1|TRBV5-6
TGTGCCAGCAGCCTCGGACAGGGGGTGGCGGCTAATGAAAAACTGTTTTTT
CASSLGQGVAANEKLFF
>TRBJ2-1|.|.|TRBV27
TGTGCCAGCAGTTTAACCGGAGACAATGAGCAGTTCTTC
CASSLTGDNEQFF
>TRBJ1-2|once|TRBD1|TRBV7-9
TGTGCCAGCAGCTCTAGATCGGGGACAGGGGGTAACTATGGCTACACCTTC
CASSSRSGTGGNYGYTF
>TRBJ1-1|.|TRBD1|TRBV18
TGTGCCAGCTCCCCGGGACAGGGGTCGAACACTGAAGCTTTCTTT
CASSPGQGSNTEAFF